This TCR beta chain came from a study of metastatic and nonmetastatic thyroid tumors (TCRdb year 2020). A note on the overall study: Repertoires from peripheral blood and from tumor or nodule tissue samples of malignant and benign thyroid patients were compared.

None of the patients had been given any treatment before thyroid surgery. The study retrospectively analysed patient clinical samples collected from about 2011 to 2018 using T-cell receptor beta sequencing. The junction shows trimming of 4 bases on V and 3 bases on J, plus 16 bases between the germline ends. From the cysteine up to the phenylalanine, the CDR3 has a length of 15 residues. The DNA shown is the 45-base CDR3, in frame from base 1. The library was built by means of PCR. Sequencing used an Illumina HiSeq 4000. High-throughput sequencing was used to profile the TCR beta-chain CDR3 region of every patient. As for how the authors treated the data: A classifier to discriminate distant-metastatic papillary thyroid cancer patients was built from CDR3 differences across clinicopathological groups. The Shannon index was used to assess repertoire diversity, and the Morisita-Horn index was used to assess tumor-blood repertoire similarity. The public sequencing data were trimmed at Q25 with fastp and processed into clonotypes with MiXCR by TCRdb, which kept only in-frame beta chains. In this record, the V and J calls reflect TCRdb's handling and not the investigators' own analysis. The sample records approximately 16,000 clones, roughly a third of which are singletons. Of the sample, roughly 12% falls within the top ten clones.

Study-level results and caveats: In both blood and tumor samples, TCR beta diversity was reported to be significantly higher in malignant tumors than in benign nodules.

In its sample, this clone was seen a few times. Its antigen is still unknown. No qualities accompany the bases; no much larger clone lies one base away. This clonotype originated in a male donor with papillary thyroid cancer or a benign thyroid nodule (not recorded which). Some clones in this sample may be carry-over from other donors' samples. The sample taken for sequencing was tumor tissue. This receptor chain uses TRBV12-3 or TRBV12-4 and TRBJ2-7, and TRBD1 may be the D gene, going by 6 matching bases. The bases are TGTGCCAGCAGTTCGCCTCCACAGGGAATCTACGAGCAGTACTTC. It specifies CASSSPPQGIYEQYF.